The rows below give T cell receptor beta chains drawn from one sample of a study of T cell responses to AZD1222 COVID-19 vaccine. Using immunoSEQ multiplex PCR, the repertoire was profiled, and TCRdb retains in-frame clones only, with some absent. The table shows roughly 140,000 clones, with over 70% occurring only once. The material was peripheral blood, obtained 28 days after the second AZD1222 dose. The receptors here all came from an adult who received the AZD1222 COVID-19 vaccine. The CDR3 runs from the conserved cysteine through the conserved F or W. Fields, in order: clone size, J gene, D gene, V gene, CDR3 DNA, CDR3 protein. D genes are given only for firm matches. Size tells how often a clone was seen (once, few, many) or the class of an expanded clone, and some rows leave it out.

abundance: once
j_gene: TRBJ1-4
d_gene: -
v_gene: TRBV28
CDR3nt: TGTGCCAGCAGTACCAACGGGGTGGCTAATGAAAAACTGTTTTTT
CDR3aa: CASSTNGVANEKLFF

abundance: once
j_gene: TRBJ1-2
d_gene: TRBD1
v_gene: TRBV7-2
CDR3nt: TGTGCCAGCAGCTTCTCTCAGGGGGCTAACTATGGCTACACCTTC
CDR3aa: CASSFSQGANYGYTF

abundance: few
j_gene: TRBJ2-7
d_gene: -
v_gene: TRBV6-4
CDR3nt: TGTGCCACCATTTCGGGGCAGGGTAAAGCCGAGCAGTACTTC
CDR3aa: CATISGQGKAEQYF

abundance: -
j_gene: TRBJ2-2
d_gene: TRBD2
v_gene: TRBV27
CDR3nt: TGTGCCAGCAGTATCTATAGGACTAGCGGGACCCGGATGGGCGGGGAGCTGTTTTTT
CDR3aa: CASSIYRTSGTRMGGELFF

abundance: -
j_gene: TRBJ2-3
d_gene: -
v_gene: TRBV9
CDR3nt: TGTGCCAGCAGCGTAGGGGCAGATACGCAGTATTTT
CDR3aa: CASSVGADTQYF

abundance: -
j_gene: TRBJ2-7
d_gene: TRBD2
v_gene: TRBV30
CDR3nt: TGTGCCTGGAGCTTACTAGCGACTCGCGAGCAGTACTTC
CDR3aa: CAWSLLATREQYF

abundance: -
j_gene: TRBJ2-3
d_gene: -
v_gene: TRBV28
CDR3nt: TGTGCCAGCAGTCAGGGAAACACAGATACGCAGTATTTT
CDR3aa: CASSQGNTDTQYF

abundance: -
j_gene: TRBJ1-1
d_gene: TRBD1
v_gene: TRBV6-2/TRBV6-3
CDR3nt: TGTGCCAGCAGCCGACAGGGGAACCAAATAAACACTGAAGCTTTCTTT
CDR3aa: CASSRQGNQINTEAFF

abundance: -
j_gene: TRBJ2-3
d_gene: -
v_gene: TRBV4-2
CDR3nt: TGTGCCAGCAGCCAAGCTTTTCGGAGCACAGATACGCAGTATTTT
CDR3aa: CASSQAFRSTDTQYF

abundance: -
j_gene: TRBJ2-3
d_gene: -
v_gene: TRBV7-6
CDR3nt: TGTGCCAGCAGCTTAGTTGGCACCCCGGCGCTAACAGATACGCAGTATTTT
CDR3aa: CASSLVGTPALTDTQYF

abundance: -
j_gene: TRBJ2-3
d_gene: -
v_gene: TRBV5-1
CDR3nt: TGCGCCAGCAGCTTGGAACTTGGAGATACGCAGTATTTT
CDR3aa: CASSLELGDTQYF

abundance: -
j_gene: TRBJ2-1
d_gene: TRBD2
v_gene: TRBV9
CDR3nt: TGTGCCAGCAGCGTAGGACTAGCGGGAGGGCAAAATGAGCAGTTCTTC
CDR3aa: CASSVGLAGGQNEQFF

abundance: -
j_gene: TRBJ2-6
d_gene: -
v_gene: TRBV11-2
CDR3nt: TGTGCCAGCAGCTTCTCAAACCATGCTGGGGCCAACGTCCTGACTTTC
CDR3aa: CASSFSNHAGANVLTF

abundance: -
j_gene: TRBJ2-7
d_gene: -
v_gene: TRBV3-1/TRBV3-2
CDR3nt: TGTGCCAGCACAGCCAGCAATCTAGAGTCCTACGAGCAGTACTTC
CDR3aa: CASTASNLESYEQYF

abundance: -
j_gene: TRBJ2-7
d_gene: TRBD2
v_gene: TRBV7-8
CDR3nt: TGTGCCAGCAGCAGGGGACTAGCGTACGAGCAGTACTTC
CDR3aa: CASSRGLAYEQYF

abundance: -
j_gene: TRBJ2-5
d_gene: -
v_gene: TRBV29-1
CDR3nt: TGCAGCGTTGAGGGGGCAGAGACCCAGTACTTC
CDR3aa: CSVEGAETQYF

abundance: -
j_gene: TRBJ2-1
d_gene: -
v_gene: TRBV7-8
CDR3nt: TGTGCCAGCAGTCCTAAGGATGAGCAGTTCTTC
CDR3aa: CASSPKDEQFF

abundance: -
j_gene: TRBJ2-1
d_gene: -
v_gene: TRBV20-1
CDR3nt: TGCAGTGCGGGCCAGGGGCCCGAGCAGTTCTTC
CDR3aa: CSAGQGPEQFF

abundance: few
j_gene: TRBJ1-2
d_gene: -
v_gene: TRBV29-1
CDR3nt: TGCAGCGTTACCCTGGGAGGGCGTAGCGGCTACACCTTC
CDR3aa: CSVTLGGRSGYTF

abundance: -
j_gene: TRBJ2-2
d_gene: -
v_gene: TRBV5-4
CDR3nt: TGTGCCAGCAGCTTTTTAGGTCCGGCGAACACCGGGGAGCTGTTTTTT
CDR3aa: CASSFLGPANTGELFF

abundance: -
j_gene: TRBJ1-5
d_gene: -
v_gene: TRBV12-3/TRBV12-4
CDR3nt: TGTGCCAGCAGCAACAGTGATCAGCCCCAGCATTTT
CDR3aa: CASSNSDQPQHF

abundance: -
j_gene: TRBJ2-5
d_gene: TRBD2
v_gene: TRBV5-8
CDR3nt: TGTGCCAGCAGCCCATTGGGACTAGCGGGACCCCAAGAGACCCAGTACTTC
CDR3aa: CASSPLGLAGPQETQYF

abundance: -
j_gene: TRBJ2-7
d_gene: TRBD2
v_gene: TRBV5-4
CDR3nt: TGTGCCAGCAGCCTAGCGGGGCTAGCAGGCGACTACGAGCAGTACTTC
CDR3aa: CASSLAGLAGDYEQYF

abundance: -
j_gene: TRBJ2-1
d_gene: -
v_gene: TRBV5-1
CDR3nt: TGCGCCAGCAGCTTGGGGCCCTACAATGAGCAGTTCTTC
CDR3aa: CASSLGPYNEQFF

abundance: -
j_gene: TRBJ1-3
d_gene: -
v_gene: TRBV7-2
CDR3nt: TGTGCCAGCAGCTTCGGGGGGGCACGTGGAAACACCATATATTTT
CDR3aa: CASSFGGARGNTIYF

abundance: -
j_gene: TRBJ1-3
d_gene: TRBD1
v_gene: TRBV5-4
CDR3nt: TGTGCCAGCAGCCTGGACAGGGGAGGCTCTGGAAACACCATATATTTT
CDR3aa: CASSLDRGGSGNTIYF

abundance: -
j_gene: TRBJ2-7
d_gene: -
v_gene: TRBV2
CDR3nt: TGTGCCAGCAGAATGACTTCAGGCGAGCAGTACTTC
CDR3aa: CASRMTSGEQYF

abundance: -
j_gene: TRBJ2-7
d_gene: -
v_gene: TRBV28
CDR3nt: TGTGCCAGCAGTTTAAGGGGGCAGGGGGGTGCTAGACGGCCCTCCTACGAGCAGTACTTC
CDR3aa: CASSLRGQGGARRPSYEQYF

abundance: -
j_gene: TRBJ2-2
d_gene: -
v_gene: TRBV14
CDR3nt: TGTGCCAGCAGCCAACCAGGCCAGAACACCGGGGAGCTGTTTTTT
CDR3aa: CASSQPGQNTGELFF

abundance: -
j_gene: TRBJ2-2
d_gene: -
v_gene: TRBV28
CDR3nt: TGTGCCAGCAGTTTTAAGGAACGGGAGCTGTTTTTT
CDR3aa: CASSFKERELFF

abundance: -
j_gene: TRBJ2-7
d_gene: TRBD2
v_gene: TRBV7-2
CDR3nt: TGTGCCAGCAACCCTAGCGGCAGCTCCTACGAGCAGTACTTC
CDR3aa: CASNPSGSSYEQYF

abundance: -
j_gene: TRBJ2-1
d_gene: TRBD1
v_gene: TRBV9
CDR3nt: TGTGCCAGCAGCGTAGAAGGGCAGGGGGCCTACAATGAGCAGTTCTTC
CDR3aa: CASSVEGQGAYNEQFF

abundance: -
j_gene: TRBJ2-7
d_gene: TRBD1
v_gene: TRBV28
CDR3nt: TGTGCCAGCGCGTCAATCGCGGACAGGGGAAACGAGCAGTACTTC
CDR3aa: CASASIADRGNEQYF

abundance: -
j_gene: TRBJ1-6
d_gene: -
v_gene: TRBV4-1
CDR3nt: TGCGCCAGCAGCCAAGCACCACTCTTTGGTAATTCACCCCTCCACTTT
CDR3aa: CASSQAPLFGNSPLHF

abundance: few
j_gene: TRBJ1-5
d_gene: TRBD1
v_gene: TRBV4-2
CDR3nt: TGTGCCAGCAGCCAAGATTCCGGGACAGGGAGCAATCAGCCCCAGCATTTT
CDR3aa: CASSQDSGTGSNQPQHF

abundance: -
j_gene: TRBJ1-1
d_gene: -
v_gene: TRBV18
CDR3nt: TGTGCCAGCTCACCATCAGGGTGGACTGAAGCTTTCTTT
CDR3aa: CASSPSGWTEAFF

abundance: -
j_gene: TRBJ2-3
d_gene: TRBD2
v_gene: TRBV6-1
CDR3nt: TGTGCCAGCAGTGAATCGGGGAGGGGCACGCAGTATTTT
CDR3aa: CASSESGRGTQYF

abundance: -
j_gene: TRBJ2-1
d_gene: -
v_gene: TRBV14
CDR3nt: TGTGCCAGCAGCCCGGGACCCCCCTCCTACAATGAGCAGTTCTTC
CDR3aa: CASSPGPPSYNEQFF

abundance: -
j_gene: TRBJ2-7
d_gene: TRBD1
v_gene: TRBV4-3
CDR3nt: TGCGCCAGCAGCCTTGGACAGGGGGCCAACGAGCAGTACTTC
CDR3aa: CASSLGQGANEQYF

abundance: -
j_gene: TRBJ2-3
d_gene: -
v_gene: TRBV29-1
CDR3nt: TGCAGCGTTAATGGGCGGAACTTCCGGGATACGCAGTATTTT
CDR3aa: CSVNGRNFRDTQYF

abundance: few
j_gene: TRBJ1-5
d_gene: TRBD1
v_gene: TRBV5-1
CDR3nt: TGCGCCAGCAGCTTGGCGGCAGGGGGGAATCAGCCCCAGCATTTT
CDR3aa: CASSLAAGGNQPQHF

abundance: -
j_gene: TRBJ2-1
d_gene: TRBD1
v_gene: TRBV11-2
CDR3nt: TGTGCCAGCAGCTCCCCCGGGACAGGGCGGAATGAGCAGTTCTTC
CDR3aa: CASSSPGTGRNEQFF

abundance: few
j_gene: TRBJ1-5
d_gene: TRBD1
v_gene: TRBV19
CDR3nt: TGTGCCAGTAGTATATATAAAGGCTACAGGGGGCGCGAAACCAGCAATCAGCCCCAGCATTTT
CDR3aa: CASSIYKGYRGRETSNQPQHF

abundance: -
j_gene: TRBJ2-5
d_gene: -
v_gene: TRBV11-1
CDR3nt: TGTGCCAGCAGCTCCCAGACAGAGACCCAGTACTTC
CDR3aa: CASSSQTETQYF

abundance: -
j_gene: TRBJ2-4
d_gene: -
v_gene: TRBV15
CDR3nt: TGTGCCACCAGCTACCGGGCCGCGAATGTGGTCAAAAACATTCAGTACTTC
CDR3aa: CATSYRAANVVKNIQYF

abundance: -
j_gene: TRBJ2-7
d_gene: -
v_gene: TRBV12-3/TRBV12-4
CDR3nt: TGTGCCAGCAGTATGAGCTACGAGCAGTACTTC
CDR3aa: CASSMSYEQYF

abundance: -
j_gene: TRBJ2-1
d_gene: -
v_gene: TRBV19
CDR3nt: TGTGCCAGTAGCGTGCAGGGGCTAAGTGAGCAGTTCTTC
CDR3aa: CASSVQGLSEQFF

abundance: -
j_gene: TRBJ2-2
d_gene: TRBD2
v_gene: TRBV4-3
CDR3nt: TGCGCCAGCAGCCAAGATCTTGCGGGAGGAACCGGGGAGCTGTTTTTT
CDR3aa: CASSQDLAGGTGELFF

abundance: -
j_gene: TRBJ2-4
d_gene: -
v_gene: TRBV19
CDR3nt: TGTGCCAGTAGCCAACAGGAAACCAAAAACATTCAGTACTTC
CDR3aa: CASSQQETKNIQYF

abundance: -
j_gene: TRBJ1-1
d_gene: -
v_gene: TRBV4-3
CDR3nt: TGCGCCAGCAGCCAAGATTTGCCGGAACTAACTGGACTCGTCGCGAACACTGAAGCTTTCTTT
CDR3aa: CASSQDLPELTGLVANTEAFF

abundance: -
j_gene: TRBJ2-1
d_gene: -
v_gene: TRBV19
CDR3nt: TGTGCCAGTCAGAGGCTAGCTTCACCGTTCTCCCACAATGAGCAGTTCTTC
CDR3aa: CASQRLASPFSHNEQFF

abundance: -
j_gene: TRBJ2-1
d_gene: -
v_gene: TRBV11-3
CDR3nt: TGTGCCAGCAGCCCGGAGGGCGGGGAATGGAATGAGCAGTTCTTC
CDR3aa: CASSPEGGEWNEQFF

abundance: -
j_gene: TRBJ1-2
d_gene: -
v_gene: TRBV6-4
CDR3nt: TGTGCCAGCACTTTAAAAGTGACAGGTAACTATGGCTACACCTTC
CDR3aa: CASTLKVTGNYGYTF

abundance: -
j_gene: TRBJ1-1
d_gene: -
v_gene: TRBV25-1
CDR3nt: TGTGCCAGCAGTGCGCAGGGAGGGAAAGGGAACACTGAAGCTTTCTTT
CDR3aa: CASSAQGGKGNTEAFF

abundance: -
j_gene: TRBJ1-1
d_gene: TRBD1
v_gene: TRBV6-5
CDR3nt: TGTGCCAGCAGGGGACAGCTGAACACTGAAGCTTTCTTT
CDR3aa: CASRGQLNTEAFF

abundance: -
j_gene: TRBJ2-2
d_gene: -
v_gene: TRBV20-1
CDR3nt: TGCAGTGCCGATAGCGTCGGGGAGCTGTTTTTT
CDR3aa: CSADSVGELFF

abundance: -
j_gene: TRBJ1-5
d_gene: -
v_gene: TRBV18
CDR3nt: TGTGCCAGCTCACGCGTCAGGGAACAGCCCCAGCATTTT
CDR3aa: CASSRVREQPQHF

abundance: -
j_gene: TRBJ2-2
d_gene: TRBD1
v_gene: TRBV3-1/TRBV3-2
CDR3nt: TGTGCCAGCAGCCAAGATAGGACAGGGAAGACCGGGGAGCTGTTTTTT
CDR3aa: CASSQDRTGKTGELFF

abundance: -
j_gene: TRBJ1-3
d_gene: -
v_gene: TRBV19
CDR3nt: TGTGCCAGTAGTCAAGTCGGACTGATCTCTGGAAACACCATATATTTT
CDR3aa: CASSQVGLISGNTIYF